The 17 T cell receptor beta chains reported below all come from one sample, sequenced in a study of blood T cell repertoires in COVID-19. The method was immunoSEQ multiplex PCR; TCRdb's version includes in-frame clones alone and lacks a portion of them. The sample lists 150,000 or so clones, roughly 80% occurring once. Source material: PBMCs or T cells enriched from blood (not recorded which). These TCRs come from a woman aged 55 to 70 who had recovered from COVID-19.

This chain uses TRBV28 with TRBJ2-5, with TRBD1 identical over 8 bases. The CDR3 consists of 15 residues. The germline gives CDR1 MDHEN, CDR2 SYDVKM. V dropped 5 bases and J dropped 5; count of bases not matched to a gene: 10. The CDR3 coding sequence is TGTGCCAGCAGTCAGGGGACAGGAGTGTCCGAGACCCAGTACTTC. It specifies CASSQGTGVSETQYF.

The chain is built from TRBV7-3 and TRBJ1-1, with D tentatively TRBD1 (6 bases). The CDR3 length is 14 residues. CDR1 and CDR2 from the germline V gene are SGHTA and FQGTGA. V dropped 1 base and J dropped 4 bases, with 10 bases sitting between them. As DNA, the CDR3 is TGTGCCAGCAGCTTAAAGGGGGATCTCACTGAAGCTTTCTTT. Protein: CASSLKGDLTEAFF. The complete variable domain, with remaining parts taken from reference TRBV7-3 and TRBJ1-1, reads GAGVSQTPSNKVTEKGKYVELRCDPISGHTALYWYRQSLGQGPEFLIYFQGTGAADDSGLPNDRFFAVRPEGSVSTLKIQRTERGDSAVYLCASSLKGDLTEAFFGQGTRLTVV.

This clone was seen just once. This chain joins TRBV6-1 and TRBJ2-3; 8 bases line up with TRBD2. This CDR3 region has 15 residues. Unmatched junction bases numbered 7, after V lost 2 bases and J lost 6 bases. Germline loops: CDR1 MNHNS, CDR2 SASEGT. DNA for the CDR3: TGTGCCAGCAGTGAAAGGACGGGGGGGCTGGATACGCAGTATTTT. Protein product: CASSERTGGLDTQYF.

The chain couples TRBV7-2 to TRBJ2-1, with D possibly TRBD1 on 6 matching bases. The germline CDR1 and CDR2 sequences are SGHTA and FQGNSA. The CDR3 sequence is 15 residues long. V gave up 5 bases and J gave up 1 base, with 12 bases separating them. The CDR3 is CASSKGQISYNEQFF. CDR3 DNA sequence: TGTGCCAGCAGCAAAGGACAGATATCCTACAATGAGCAGTTCTTC.

The rearrangement uses TRBV2 and TRBJ1-1; perhaps TRBD1 as D (5 bases). The CDR3 extends over 14 amino acids. The germline V and J ends were trimmed by 5 bases and 4 bases, with 14 bases remaining between them. CDR1 and CDR2 (germline): SNHLY, FYNNEI. CDR3 DNA: TGTGCCAGCAGTCTTCAGGGATCGGCCACTGAAGCTTTCTTT. It yields the protein CASSLQGSATEAFF.

J is TRBJ2-7 and V is TRBV7-3; D ambiguous. V was trimmed by 7 bases and J by 3 bases, leaving 13 bases between them. CDR3 length: 13 residues. Germline-derived CDR1 and CDR2 are SGHTA and FQGTGA. CDR3: CASTSKDCYEQYF. In DNA form, the CDR3 reads TGTGCCAGCACCTCGAAAGACTGCTACGAGCAGTACTTC.

J is TRBJ1-3 and V is TRBV5-1, with 7 bases matching TRBD1. CDR3 length: 17 residues. V shed 1 base, J shed 4 bases, and the junction held 11 bases outside the gene matches. Germline V lookup: CDR1 SGHRS, CDR2 YFSETQ. CDR3 sequence (DNA): TGCGCCAGCAGCTTGACGAGACAGGGAGGCTCAGGAAACACCATATATTTT. Protein: CASSLTRQGGSGNTIYF.

The V gene is TRBV5-1, the J gene TRBJ2-3; possible D gene TRBD1, 5 bases. CDR3 length: 15 amino acids. The V gene's germline CDR1 is SGHRS and CDR2 YFSETQ. The V and J ends lost 2 bases and 0 bases respectively, with 10 bases between them. The chain's CDR3 is CASSLTGQSTDTQYF. The CDR3 DNA follows: TGCGCCAGCAGCTTAACAGGACAAAGCACAGATACGCAGTATTTT.

This clone was detected a few times. This chain joins TRBV15 and TRBJ2-2; D might be TRBD1 (6 bases). The CDR3 contains 14 residues. Trimming removed 5 bases at V and 9 bases at J, with 16 bases between. Germline CDR1 reads LNHNV; CDR2 reads YYDKDF (reference sequence). The CDR3 loop reads CATSSRDTRRELFF. In DNA, the CDR3 is TGTGCCACCAGCTCCCGGGACACCCGCCGGGAGCTGTTTTTT.

The chain carries TRBV7-9 and TRBJ1-2, with TRBD1 matching over 8 bases. CDR1 SEHNR and CDR2 FQNEAQ come from the germline V gene (reference sequence). The CDR3 is 15 residues long. Germline trimming cut 5 bases from V and 2 bases from J; bases unmatched to any gene: 7. CDR3 loop: CASSHDRGFNYGYTF. In nucleotides, the CDR3 is TGTGCCAGCAGCCACGACAGGGGTTTCAACTATGGCTACACCTTC.

The chain recombines TRBV27 with TRBJ2-2, with a tentative D call TRBD2 (5 bases). Trimming stripped 5 bases from V and 4 bases from J, with 14 bases between. The CDR3 loop spans 15 amino acids. Per germline, CDR1 MNHEY and CDR2 SMNVEV (reference sequence). Here the CDR3 reads CASSPDFSRTGELFF. The DNA of the CDR3 is TGTGCCAGCAGTCCGGACTTCTCGCGCACCGGGGAGCTGTTTTTT.

This chain uses TRBV15 with TRBJ2-2, with 7 bases that match TRBD1. V shed 4 bases, J shed 4 bases, and the junction held 9 bases outside the gene matches. The CDR3 is made up of 16 amino acids. Germline CDR1 is LNHNV and CDR2 is YYDKDF (reference sequence). The CDR3 sequence is CATSTDTGVGTGELFF. The DNA for the CDR3 is TGTGCCACCAGCACCGATACAGGGGTGGGCACCGGGGAGCTGTTTTTT. Full variable domain (missing parts from reference TRBV15 and TRBJ2-2): DAMVIQNPRYQVTQFGKPVTLSCSQTLNHNVMYWYQQKSSQAPKLLFHYYDKDFNNEADTPDNFQSRRPNTSFCFLDIRSPGLGDTAMYLCATSTDTGVGTGELFFGEGSRLTVL.

This chain uses TRBV18 with TRBJ2-4; the D gene is possibly TRBD1 (6 bases). Germline V gene lookup returns CDR1 KGHSH and CDR2 LQKENI. V shed 2 bases and J shed 1 base, with 12 bases lying between them. This CDR3 has 16 amino acids. This CDR3 is CASSPRTEWAKNIQYF. The CDR3 DNA follows: TGTGCCAGCTCACCAAGGACAGAATGGGCCAAAAACATTCAGTACTTC.

V gene TRBV9 combines with J gene TRBJ1-2; D call uncertain. V lost 0 bases and J 8 bases, leaving 14 bases between the germline ends. This CDR3 region has 14 residues. CDR1 and CDR2 (germline): SGDLS, YYNGEE. The CDR3 nucleotides are TGTGCCAGCAGCGTAGACTCAGGTTATGAGGGCTACACCTTC. It yields the protein CASSVDSGYEGYTF.

The rearrangement links TRBV27 to TRBJ2-3; D unclear. V was clipped by 2 bases and J by 5 bases, with 11 bases between them. Germline CDR1 MNHEY, CDR2 SMNVEV (reference sequence). The CDR3 covers 14 residues. CDR3 nucleotide sequence: TGTGCCAGCAGTTTACTGGCCCAGTTAGATACGCAGTATTTT. This codes for CASSLLAQLDTQYF.

The chain has TRBV18 and TRBJ1-4; TRBD1 matches 8 bases. CDR3 size: 14 residues. The J segment lost 4 bases and the V segment lost 3 bases, leaving 1 base of the junction unmatched. Germline lookup yields CDR1 KGHSH and CDR2 LQKENI. CDR3 amino acids: CASSPGQDNEKLFF. The CDR3 DNA is TGTGCCAGCTCACCGGGACAGGATAATGAAAAACTGTTTTTT.

The rearrangement links TRBV3-1 (or the pseudogene TRBV3-2) to TRBJ2-1; 9 nucleotides line up with TRBD2. This CDR3 comprises 17 residues. J lost 4 bases, V lost 3 bases, and 10 bases had no gene match. From germline, CDR1 is LGHDT and CDR2 YNNKEL (reference sequence). The DNA of the CDR3 is TGTGCCAGCAGCCACCTATCGGCGGGGGGGATTTACAATGAGCAGTTCTTC. The encoded protein is CASSHLSAGGIYNEQFF.